The T cell receptor (beta chain) described here comes from a study of shared clonotypes between healthy human individuals. Study-level points and caveats: Among donors, sharing of clonotypes was expected to be affected by sequencing depth.

Germline loops: CDR1 MDHEN, CDR2 SYDVKM. Trimming left V 5 bases short and J 0 bases short, with 17 bases between. CDR3 length equals 16 residues. It was approximately 280 ng DNA, roughly 32,000 T cell genomes, that went into each replicate PCR of unsorted PBMC. Ten immunoSEQ deep assay plates were used by the authors to sequence unsorted PBMC DNA. TCRdb's table, derived via immunoSEQ multiplex PCR, lists solely in-frame clones and lacks some. This repertoire shows about 470,000 clones, around 79% found once; its top ten account for about 13%. Of note for this clone: Its specificity is unknown.

This rearrangement joins TRBV28 to TRBJ2-7; possibly TRBD2 for D (6 bases). Source material: PBMCs. The receptor was derived from a middle-aged woman in good health. Some clones in this sample may be carry-over from other donors' samples. The CDR3 protein is CASSRPGRTNSYEQYF. The CDR3, as DNA: TGTGCCAGCAGTCGGCCTGGGCGGACTAACTCCTACGAGCAGTACTTC.